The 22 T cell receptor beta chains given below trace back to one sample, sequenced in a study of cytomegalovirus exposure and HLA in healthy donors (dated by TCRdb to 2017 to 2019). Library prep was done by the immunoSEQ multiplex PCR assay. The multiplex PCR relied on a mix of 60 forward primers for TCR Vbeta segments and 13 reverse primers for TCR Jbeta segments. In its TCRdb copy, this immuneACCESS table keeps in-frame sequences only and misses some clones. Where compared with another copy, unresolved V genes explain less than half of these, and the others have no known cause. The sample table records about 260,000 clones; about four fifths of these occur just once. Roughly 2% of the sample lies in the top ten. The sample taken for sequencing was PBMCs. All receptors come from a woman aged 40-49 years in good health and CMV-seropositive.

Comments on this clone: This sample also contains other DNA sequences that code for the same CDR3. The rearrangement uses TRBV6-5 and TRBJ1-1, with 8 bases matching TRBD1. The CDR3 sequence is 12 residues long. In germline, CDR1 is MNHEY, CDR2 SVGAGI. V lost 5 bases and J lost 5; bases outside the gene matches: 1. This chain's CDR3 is CASSRQGTEAFF. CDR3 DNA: TGTGCCAGCAGTCGACAGGGGACTGAAGCTTTCTTT.

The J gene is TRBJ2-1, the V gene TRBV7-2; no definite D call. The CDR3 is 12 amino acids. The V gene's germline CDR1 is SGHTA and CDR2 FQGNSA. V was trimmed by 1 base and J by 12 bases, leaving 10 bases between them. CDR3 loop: CASSLDGWRQFF. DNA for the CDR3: TGTGCCAGCAGCTTAGATGGGTGGAGGCAGTTCTTC.

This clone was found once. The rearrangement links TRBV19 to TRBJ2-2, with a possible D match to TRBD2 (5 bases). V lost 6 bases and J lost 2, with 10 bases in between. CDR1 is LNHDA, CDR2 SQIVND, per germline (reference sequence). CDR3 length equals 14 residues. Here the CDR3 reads CASSLEANTGELFF. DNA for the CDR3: TGTGCCAGTAGCCTGGAGGCTAACACCGGGGAGCTGTTTTTT.

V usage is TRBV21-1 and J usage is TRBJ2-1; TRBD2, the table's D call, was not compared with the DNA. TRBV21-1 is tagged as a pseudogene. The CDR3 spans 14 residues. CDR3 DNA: TGTGCCAGCAGCAAAGAATCCAGACTCAATGAGCAGTTCTTC. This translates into CASSKESRLNEQFF.

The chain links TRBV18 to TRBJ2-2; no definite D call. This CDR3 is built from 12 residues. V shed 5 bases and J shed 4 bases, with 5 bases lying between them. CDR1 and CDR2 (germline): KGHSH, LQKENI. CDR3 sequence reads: CASSDTTGELFF. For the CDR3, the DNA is TGTGCCAGCTCAGACACCACCGGGGAGCTGTTTTTT. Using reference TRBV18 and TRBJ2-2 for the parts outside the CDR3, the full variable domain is NAGVMQNPRHLVRRRGQEARLRCSPMKGHSHVYWYRQLPEEGLKFMVYLQKENIIDESGMPKERFSAEFPKEGPSILRIQQVVRGDSAAYFCASSDTTGELFFGEGSRLTVL.

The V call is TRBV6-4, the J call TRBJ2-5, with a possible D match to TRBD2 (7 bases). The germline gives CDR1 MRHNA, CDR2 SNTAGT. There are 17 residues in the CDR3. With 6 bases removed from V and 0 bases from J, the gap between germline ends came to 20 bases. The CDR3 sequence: CASSTQGRGGHQETQYF. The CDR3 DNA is TGTGCCAGCAGCACCCAGGGGCGCGGGGGCCACCAAGAGACCCAGTACTTC.

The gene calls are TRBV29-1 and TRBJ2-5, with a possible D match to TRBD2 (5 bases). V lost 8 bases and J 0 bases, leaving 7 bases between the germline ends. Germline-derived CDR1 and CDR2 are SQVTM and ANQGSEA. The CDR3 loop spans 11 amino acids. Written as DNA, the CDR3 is TGCAGCATAGCGTACCAAGAGACCCAGTACTTC. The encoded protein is CSIAYQETQYF.

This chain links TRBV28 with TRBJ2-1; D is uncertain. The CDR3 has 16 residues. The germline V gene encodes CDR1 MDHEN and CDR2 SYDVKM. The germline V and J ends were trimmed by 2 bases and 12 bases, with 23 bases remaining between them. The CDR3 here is CASSLTPITTILGQFF. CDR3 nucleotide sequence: TGTGCCAGCAGTTTAACTCCTATCACTACAATCCTCGGGCAGTTCTTC.

CDR3 sequence reads: CASSGGQRQIYEQYF. CDR3 DNA sequence: TGTGCCAGCAGCGGAGGGCAGAGACAGATCTACGAGCAGTACTTC. This chain uses TRBV11-2 with TRBJ2-7; perhaps TRBD2 as D (6 bases). Trimming removed 5 bases at V and 3 bases at J, with 17 bases between. CDR1 is SGHAT, CDR2 FQNNGV, per germline. The CDR3 loop spans 15 amino acids.

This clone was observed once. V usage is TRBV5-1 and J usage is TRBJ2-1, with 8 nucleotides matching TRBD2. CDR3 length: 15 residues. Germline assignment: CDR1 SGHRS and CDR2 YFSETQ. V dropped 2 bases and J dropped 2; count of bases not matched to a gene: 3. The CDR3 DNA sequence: TGCGCCAGCAGCTTAGCGGGAGCACCCTACAATGAGCAGTTCTTC. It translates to CASSLAGAPYNEQFF.

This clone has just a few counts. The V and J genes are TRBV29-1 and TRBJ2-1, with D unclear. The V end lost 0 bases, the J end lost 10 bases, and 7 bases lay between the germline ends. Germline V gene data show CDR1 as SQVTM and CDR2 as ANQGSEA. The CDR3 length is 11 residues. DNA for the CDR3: TGCAGCGTTGAAGATCCACAGGAGCAGTTCTTC. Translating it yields CSVEDPQEQFF.

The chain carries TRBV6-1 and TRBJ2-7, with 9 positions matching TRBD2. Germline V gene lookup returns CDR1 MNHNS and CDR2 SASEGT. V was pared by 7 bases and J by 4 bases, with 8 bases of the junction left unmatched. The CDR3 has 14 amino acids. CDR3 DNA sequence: TGTGCCAGCAACATAGCGGGAGACGGGTACGAGCAGTACTTC. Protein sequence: CASNIAGDGYEQYF.

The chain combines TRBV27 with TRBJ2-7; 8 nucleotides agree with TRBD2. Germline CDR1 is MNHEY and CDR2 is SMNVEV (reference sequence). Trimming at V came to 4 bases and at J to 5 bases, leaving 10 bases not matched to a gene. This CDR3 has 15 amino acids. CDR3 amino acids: CASSYTSGNLNEQYF. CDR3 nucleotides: TGTGCCAGCAGTTATACTAGCGGCAACTTAAACGAGCAGTACTTC.

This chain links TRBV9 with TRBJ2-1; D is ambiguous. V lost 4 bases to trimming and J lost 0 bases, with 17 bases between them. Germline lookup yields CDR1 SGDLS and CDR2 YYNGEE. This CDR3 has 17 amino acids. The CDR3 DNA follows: TGTGCCAGCAGCACGGTTCCTCGGTGGAGCTCCTACAATGAGCAGTTCTTC. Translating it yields CASSTVPRWSSYNEQFF.

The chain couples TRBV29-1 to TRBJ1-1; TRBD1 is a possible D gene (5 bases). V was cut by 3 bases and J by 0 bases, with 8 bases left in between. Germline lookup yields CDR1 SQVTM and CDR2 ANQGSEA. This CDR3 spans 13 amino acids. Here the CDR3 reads CSVERQMNTEAFF. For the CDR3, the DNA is TGCAGCGTTGAGAGACAGATGAACACTGAAGCTTTCTTT.

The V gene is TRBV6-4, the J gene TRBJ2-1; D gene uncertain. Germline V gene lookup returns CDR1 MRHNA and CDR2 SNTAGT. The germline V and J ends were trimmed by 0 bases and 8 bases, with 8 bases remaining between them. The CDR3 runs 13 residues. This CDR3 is CASSDSVSDEQFF. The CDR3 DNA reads TGTGCCAGCAGTGACTCGGTAAGCGATGAGCAGTTCTTC.

The CDR3, as DNA: TGTGCCTGGGCAGGGTTGCTGGACGAGCAGTACTTC. Translated: CAWAGLLDEQYF. V usage is TRBV30 and J usage is TRBJ2-5; D might be TRBD1 (5 bases). The J call may not be correct, given that the DNA end is closer to TRBJ2-7. The CDR3 sequence is 12 residues long. Germline CDR1 and CDR2: GTSNPN and SVGIG (reference sequence).

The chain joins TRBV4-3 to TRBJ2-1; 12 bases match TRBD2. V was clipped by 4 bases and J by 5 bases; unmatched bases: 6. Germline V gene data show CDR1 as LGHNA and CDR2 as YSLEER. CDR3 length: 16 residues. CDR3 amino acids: CASSRLAGGINNEQFF. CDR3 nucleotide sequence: TGCGCCAGCAGCCGGCTAGCGGGAGGGATAAACAATGAGCAGTTCTTC.

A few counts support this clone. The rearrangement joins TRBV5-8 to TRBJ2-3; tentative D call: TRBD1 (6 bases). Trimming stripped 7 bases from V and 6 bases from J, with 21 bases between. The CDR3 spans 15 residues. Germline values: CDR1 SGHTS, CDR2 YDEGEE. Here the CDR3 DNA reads TGTGCCAGCGGCCGAGGGACAACCCGCGGGGATACGCAGTATTTT. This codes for CASGRGTTRGDTQYF.

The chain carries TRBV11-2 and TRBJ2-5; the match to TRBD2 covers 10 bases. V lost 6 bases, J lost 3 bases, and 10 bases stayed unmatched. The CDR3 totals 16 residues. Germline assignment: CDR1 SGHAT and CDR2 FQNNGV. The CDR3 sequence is CASSYRGLAGEETQYF. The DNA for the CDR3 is TGTGCCAGCAGTTACAGGGGCCTAGCGGGGGAAGAGACCCAGTACTTC.

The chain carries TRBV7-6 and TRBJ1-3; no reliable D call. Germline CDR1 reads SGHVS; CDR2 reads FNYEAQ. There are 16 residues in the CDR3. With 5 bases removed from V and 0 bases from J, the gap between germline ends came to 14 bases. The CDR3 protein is CASSPERAYSGNTIYF. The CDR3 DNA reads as TGTGCCAGCAGCCCCGAGAGGGCCTACTCTGGAAACACCATATATTTT.

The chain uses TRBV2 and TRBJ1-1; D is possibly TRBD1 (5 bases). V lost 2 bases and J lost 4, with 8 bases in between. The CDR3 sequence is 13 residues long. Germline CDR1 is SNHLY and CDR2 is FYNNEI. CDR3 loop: CASSEQGFTEAFF. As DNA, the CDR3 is TGTGCCAGCAGTGAACAGGGTTTCACTGAAGCTTTCTTT.